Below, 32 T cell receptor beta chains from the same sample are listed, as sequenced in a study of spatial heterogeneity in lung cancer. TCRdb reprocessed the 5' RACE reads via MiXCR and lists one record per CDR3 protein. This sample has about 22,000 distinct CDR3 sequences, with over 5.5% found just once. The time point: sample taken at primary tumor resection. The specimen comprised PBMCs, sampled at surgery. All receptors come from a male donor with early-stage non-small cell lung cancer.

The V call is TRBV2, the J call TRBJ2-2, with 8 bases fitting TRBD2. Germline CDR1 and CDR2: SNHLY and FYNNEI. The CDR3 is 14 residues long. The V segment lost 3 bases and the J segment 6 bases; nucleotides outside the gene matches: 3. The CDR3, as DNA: TGTGCCAGCAGTGACCGGGGGGGCCCCGGGGAGCTGTTTTTT. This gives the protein CASSDRGGPGELFF.

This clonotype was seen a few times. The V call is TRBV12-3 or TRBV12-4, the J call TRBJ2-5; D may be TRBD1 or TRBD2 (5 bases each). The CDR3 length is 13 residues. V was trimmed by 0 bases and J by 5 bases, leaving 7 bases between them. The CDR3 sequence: CASSLAWGETQYF. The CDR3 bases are TGTGCCAGCAGTTTAGCATGGGGGGAGACCCAGTACTTC.

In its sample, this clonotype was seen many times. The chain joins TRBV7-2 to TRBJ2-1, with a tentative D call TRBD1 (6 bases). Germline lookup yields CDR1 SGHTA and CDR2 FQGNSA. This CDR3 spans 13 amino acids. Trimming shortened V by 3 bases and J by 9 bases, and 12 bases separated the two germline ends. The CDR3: CASSFLGGSEQFF. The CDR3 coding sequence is TGTGCCAGCAGCTTCCTAGGGGGAAGTGAGCAGTTCTTC.

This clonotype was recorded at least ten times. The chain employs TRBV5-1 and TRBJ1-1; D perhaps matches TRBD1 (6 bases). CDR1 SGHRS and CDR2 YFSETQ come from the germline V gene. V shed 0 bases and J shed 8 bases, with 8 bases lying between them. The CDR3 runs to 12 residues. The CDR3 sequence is CASSLVGTEAFF. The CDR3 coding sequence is TGCGCCAGCAGCTTGGTCGGGACAGAAGCTTTCTTT.

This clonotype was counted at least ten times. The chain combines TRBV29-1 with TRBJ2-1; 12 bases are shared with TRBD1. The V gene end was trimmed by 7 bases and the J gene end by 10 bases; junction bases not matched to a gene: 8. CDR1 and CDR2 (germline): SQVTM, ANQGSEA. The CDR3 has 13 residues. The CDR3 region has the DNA TGCAGCGCCGGTTCGGGGACAGGGGGCGAGCAGTTCTTC. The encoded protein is CSAGSGTGGEQFF.

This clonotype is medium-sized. CDR3 nucleotide sequence: TGTGCCATCAGTGATGAGGAATCCTACGAGCAGTACTTC. Translation: CAISDEESYEQYF. The chain couples TRBV10-3 to TRBJ2-7, with D unclear. Trimming shortened V by 3 bases and J by 1 base, and 7 bases separated the two germline ends. Germline loops: CDR1 ENHRY, CDR2 SYGVKD. The CDR3 contains 13 residues.

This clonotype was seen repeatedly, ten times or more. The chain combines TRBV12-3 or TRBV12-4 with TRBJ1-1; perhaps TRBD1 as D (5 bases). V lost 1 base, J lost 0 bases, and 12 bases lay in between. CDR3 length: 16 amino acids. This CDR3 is CASSLEQGGLNTEAFF. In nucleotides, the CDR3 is TGTGCCAGCAGTTTAGAGCAGGGAGGCCTGAACACTGAAGCTTTCTTT.

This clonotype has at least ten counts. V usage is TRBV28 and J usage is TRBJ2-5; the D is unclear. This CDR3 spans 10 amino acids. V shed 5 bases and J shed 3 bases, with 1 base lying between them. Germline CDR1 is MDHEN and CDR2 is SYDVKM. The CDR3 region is CASSKETQYF. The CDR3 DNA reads TGTGCCAGCAGTAAAGAGACCCAGTACTTC. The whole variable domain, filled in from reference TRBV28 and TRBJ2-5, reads DVKVTQSSRYLVKRTGEKVFLECVQDMDHENMFWYRQDPGLGLRLIYFSYDVKMKEKGDIPEGYSVSREKKERFSLILESASTNQTSMYLCASSKETQYFGPGTRLLVL.

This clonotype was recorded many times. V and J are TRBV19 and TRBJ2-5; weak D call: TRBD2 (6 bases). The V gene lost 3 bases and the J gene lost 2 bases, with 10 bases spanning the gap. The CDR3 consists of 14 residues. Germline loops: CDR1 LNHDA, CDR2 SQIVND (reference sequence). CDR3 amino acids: CASSIAAGQETQYF. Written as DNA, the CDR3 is TGTGCCAGTAGTATTGCGGCGGGACAAGAGACCCAGTACTTC.

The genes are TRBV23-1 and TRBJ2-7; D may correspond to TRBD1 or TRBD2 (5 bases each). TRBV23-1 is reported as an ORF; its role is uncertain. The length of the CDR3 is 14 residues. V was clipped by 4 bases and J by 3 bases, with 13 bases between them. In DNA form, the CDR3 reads TGCGCCAGCAGTCGGGGACCGGGCGACTACGAGCAGTACTTC. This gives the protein CASSRGPGDYEQYF.

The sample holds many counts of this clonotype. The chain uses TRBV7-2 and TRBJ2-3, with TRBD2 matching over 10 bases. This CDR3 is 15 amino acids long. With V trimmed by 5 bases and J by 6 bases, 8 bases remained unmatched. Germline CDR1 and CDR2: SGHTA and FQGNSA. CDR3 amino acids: CASSSSGRSPDTQYF. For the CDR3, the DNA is TGTGCCAGCAGCAGTAGCGGGAGGAGCCCGGATACGCAGTATTTT.

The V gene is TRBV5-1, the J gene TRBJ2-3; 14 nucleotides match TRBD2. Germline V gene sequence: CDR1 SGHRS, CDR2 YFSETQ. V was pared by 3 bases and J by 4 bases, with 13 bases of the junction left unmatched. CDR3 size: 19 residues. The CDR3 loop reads CASSSGPGTSGSWADTQYF. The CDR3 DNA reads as TGCGCCAGCAGCTCCGGTCCCGGGACTAGCGGGAGCTGGGCAGATACGCAGTATTTT.

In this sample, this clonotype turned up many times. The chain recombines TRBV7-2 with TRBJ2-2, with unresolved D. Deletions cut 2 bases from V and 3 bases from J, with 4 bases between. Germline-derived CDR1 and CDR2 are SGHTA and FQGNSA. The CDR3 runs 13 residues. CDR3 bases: TGTGCCAGCAGCTTATCGCACACCGGGGAGCTGTTTTTT. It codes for CASSLSHTGELFF.

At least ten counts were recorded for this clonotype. The CDR3 DNA reads as TGTGCCAGCAGTAAGGACAGGCCAAGAGATTCACCCCTCCACTTT. The encoded protein is CASSKDRPRDSPLHF. J is TRBJ1-6 and V is TRBV6-5; 7 bases agree with TRBD1. Germline V CDR1 and CDR2: MNHEY, SVGAGI. Trimming removed 5 bases from V and 8 bases from J; junction bases left unmatched: 9. The CDR3 is 15 residues long.

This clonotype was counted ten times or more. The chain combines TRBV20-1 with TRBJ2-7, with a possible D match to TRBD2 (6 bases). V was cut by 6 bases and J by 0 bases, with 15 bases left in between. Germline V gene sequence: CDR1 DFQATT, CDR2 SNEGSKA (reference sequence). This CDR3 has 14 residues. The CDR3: CSAGGDSSSYEQYF. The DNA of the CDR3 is TGCAGTGCCGGTGGGGACTCTAGCTCCTACGAGCAGTACTTC.

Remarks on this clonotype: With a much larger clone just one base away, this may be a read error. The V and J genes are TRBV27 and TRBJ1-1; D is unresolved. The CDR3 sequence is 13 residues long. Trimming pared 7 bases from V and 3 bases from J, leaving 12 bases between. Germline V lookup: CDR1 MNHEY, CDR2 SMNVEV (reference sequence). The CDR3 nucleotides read TGTGCCAGCAAAAACTGGGTCGACACTGAAGCTTTCTTT. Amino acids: CASKNWVDTEAFF.

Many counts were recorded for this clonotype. CDR3 loop: CASSPRQGSYEQYF. The CDR3 region has the DNA TGTGCCAGTAGTCCCCGACAGGGTTCCTACGAGCAGTACTTC. J is TRBJ2-7 and V is TRBV19, with TRBD1 matching 7 bases. V dropped 5 bases and J dropped 1; count of bases not matched to a gene: 5. The CDR3 loop spans 14 amino acids. Germline CDR1 is LNHDA and CDR2 is SQIVND (reference sequence).

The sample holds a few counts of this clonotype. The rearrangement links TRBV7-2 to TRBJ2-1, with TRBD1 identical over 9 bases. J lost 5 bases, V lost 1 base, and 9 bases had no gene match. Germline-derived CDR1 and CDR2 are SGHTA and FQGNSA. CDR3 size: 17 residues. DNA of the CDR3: TGTGCCAGCAGCTTAGTCCCCCACAGGGGGCGGGACAATGAGCAGTTCTTC. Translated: CASSLVPHRGRDNEQFF.

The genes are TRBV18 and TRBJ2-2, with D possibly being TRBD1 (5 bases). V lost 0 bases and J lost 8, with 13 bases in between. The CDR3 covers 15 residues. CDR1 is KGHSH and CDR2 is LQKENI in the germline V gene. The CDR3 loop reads CASSPPTAAEGELFF. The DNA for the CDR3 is TGTGCCAGCTCACCACCGACAGCCGCGGAGGGGGAGCTGTTTTTT.

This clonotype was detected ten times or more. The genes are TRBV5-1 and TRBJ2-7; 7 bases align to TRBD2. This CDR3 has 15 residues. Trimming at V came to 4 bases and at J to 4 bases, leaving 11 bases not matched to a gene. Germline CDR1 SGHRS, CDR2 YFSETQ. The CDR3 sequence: CASSVSGGGPYEQYF. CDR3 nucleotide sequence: TGCGCCAGCAGCGTTTCCGGGGGAGGGCCGTACGAGCAGTACTTC.

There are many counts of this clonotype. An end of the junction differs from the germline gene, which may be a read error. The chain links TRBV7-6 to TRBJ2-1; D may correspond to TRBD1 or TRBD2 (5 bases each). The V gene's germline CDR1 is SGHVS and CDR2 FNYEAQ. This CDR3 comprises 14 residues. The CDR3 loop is CANSPEGPPNEQFF. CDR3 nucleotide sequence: TGTGCCAACAGCCCCGAGGGACCCCCCAATGAGCAGTTCTTC.

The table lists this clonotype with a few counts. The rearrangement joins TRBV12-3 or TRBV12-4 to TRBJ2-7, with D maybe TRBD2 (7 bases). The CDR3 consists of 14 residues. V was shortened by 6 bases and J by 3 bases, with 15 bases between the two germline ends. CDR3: CASRRGGGDYEQYF. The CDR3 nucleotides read TGTGCCAGCAGGAGAGGGGGGGGAGACTACGAGCAGTACTTC.

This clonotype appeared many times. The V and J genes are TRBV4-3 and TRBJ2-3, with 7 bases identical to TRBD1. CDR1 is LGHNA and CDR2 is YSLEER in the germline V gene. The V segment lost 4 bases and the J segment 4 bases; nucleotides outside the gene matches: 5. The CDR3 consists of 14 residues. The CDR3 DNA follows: TGCGCCAGCAGCCGGCAAACAGGGGCAGATACGCAGTATTTT. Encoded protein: CASSRQTGADTQYF.

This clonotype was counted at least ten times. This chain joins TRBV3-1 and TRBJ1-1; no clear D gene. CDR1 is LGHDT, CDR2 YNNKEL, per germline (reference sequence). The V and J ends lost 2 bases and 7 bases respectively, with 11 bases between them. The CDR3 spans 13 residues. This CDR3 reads CASSQIGSREAFF. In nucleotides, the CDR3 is TGTGCCAGCAGCCAAATAGGGAGCCGTGAAGCTTTCTTT.

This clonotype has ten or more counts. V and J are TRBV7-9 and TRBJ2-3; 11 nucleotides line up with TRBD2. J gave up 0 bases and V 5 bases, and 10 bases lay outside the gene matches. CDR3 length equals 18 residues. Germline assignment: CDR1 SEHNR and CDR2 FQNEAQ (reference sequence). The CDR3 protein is CASSPRRLAGPSTDTQYF. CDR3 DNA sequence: TGTGCCAGCAGCCCGCGCAGACTAGCGGGACCTAGCACAGATACGCAGTATTTT.

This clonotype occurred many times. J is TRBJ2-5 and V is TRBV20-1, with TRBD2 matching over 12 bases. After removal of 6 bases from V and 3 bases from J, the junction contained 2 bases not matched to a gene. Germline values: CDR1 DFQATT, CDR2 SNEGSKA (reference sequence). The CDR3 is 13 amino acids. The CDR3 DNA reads TGCAGTGCCAGGACTAGCGGGGAAGAGACCCAGTACTTC. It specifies CSARTSGEETQYF.

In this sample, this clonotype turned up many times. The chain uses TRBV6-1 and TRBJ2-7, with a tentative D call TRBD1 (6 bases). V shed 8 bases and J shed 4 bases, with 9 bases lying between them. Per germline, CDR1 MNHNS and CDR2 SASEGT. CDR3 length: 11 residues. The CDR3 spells CASDRSYEQYF. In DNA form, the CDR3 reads TGTGCCAGCGACAGGTCGTACGAGCAGTACTTC.

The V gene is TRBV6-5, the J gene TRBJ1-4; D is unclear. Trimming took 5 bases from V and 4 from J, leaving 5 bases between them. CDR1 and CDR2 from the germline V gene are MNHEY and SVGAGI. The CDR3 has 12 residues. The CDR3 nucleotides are TGTGCCAGCAGTACCCGTAATGAAAAACTGTTTTTT. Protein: CASSTRNEKLFF.

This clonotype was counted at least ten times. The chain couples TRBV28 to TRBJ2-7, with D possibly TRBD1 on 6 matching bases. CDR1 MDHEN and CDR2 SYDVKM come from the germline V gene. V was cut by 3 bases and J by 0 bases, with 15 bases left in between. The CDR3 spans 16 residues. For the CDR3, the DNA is TGTGCCAGCAGTTTGGGGCCAGGGGACCCCTCCTACGAGCAGTACTTC. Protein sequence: CASSLGPGDPSYEQYF.

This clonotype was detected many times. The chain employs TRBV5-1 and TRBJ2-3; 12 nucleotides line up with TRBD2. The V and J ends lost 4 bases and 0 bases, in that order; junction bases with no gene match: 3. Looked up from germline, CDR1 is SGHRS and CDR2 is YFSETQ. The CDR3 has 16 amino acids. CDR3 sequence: CASSPTSGGSTDTQYF. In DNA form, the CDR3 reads TGCGCCAGCAGCCCGACTAGCGGGGGCAGCACAGATACGCAGTATTTT.

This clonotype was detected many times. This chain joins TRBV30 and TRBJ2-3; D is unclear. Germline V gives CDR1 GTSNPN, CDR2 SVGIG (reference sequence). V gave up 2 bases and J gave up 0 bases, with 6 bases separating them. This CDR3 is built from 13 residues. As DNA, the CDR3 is TGTGCCTGGAGTACCGAGAGCACAGATACGCAGTATTTT. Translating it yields CAWSTESTDTQYF. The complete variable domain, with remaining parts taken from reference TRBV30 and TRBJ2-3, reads SQTIHQWPATLVQPVGSPLSLECTVEGTSNPNLYWYRQAAGRGLQLLFYSVGIGQISSEVPQNLSASRPQDRQFILSSKKLLLSDSGFYLCAWSTESTDTQYFGPGTRLTVL.

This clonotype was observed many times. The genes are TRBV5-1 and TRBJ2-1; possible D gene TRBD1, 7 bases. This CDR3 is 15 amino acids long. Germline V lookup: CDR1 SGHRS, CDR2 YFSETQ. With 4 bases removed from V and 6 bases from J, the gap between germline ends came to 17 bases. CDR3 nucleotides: TGCGCCAGCAGCCCCCAGGGGGGTGCCCCCAATGAGCAGTTCTTC. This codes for CASSPQGGAPNEQFF.